These 19 T cell receptor beta chains originate from one sample sequenced in a study of T-cell reconstitution after alpha-beta-depleted transplantation in children. Preparation of the TCRbeta library involved a method that used unique molecular identifiers. TCRdb ran MiXCR on the PCR reads and lists one entry per CDR3 protein. Altogether about 980,000 distinct CDR3 sequences are present, around 30% being singletons, with the ten largest covering over 25%. The input for sequencing was PBMCs, mostly from graft donor cells, taken 360 days after TCRalphabeta/CD19-depleted stem cell transplant. All receptors come from a boy under two years old who had a stem cell transplant for SCID, so the T cells may come from the graft donor.

This clonotype was picked up a small number of times. This chain uses TRBV29-1 with TRBJ2-7; D is perhaps TRBD1 (5 bases). Deletions cut 7 bases from V and 1 base from J, with 8 bases between. In germline, CDR1 is SQVTM, CDR2 ANQGSEA. CDR3 length: 11 residues. The CDR3, as DNA: TGCAGCGCTACAGGTTCCTACGAGCAGTACTTC. It specifies CSATGSYEQYF.

This chain uses TRBV20-1 with TRBJ2-5; D call uncertain. The length of the CDR3 is 10 residues. The V and J ends lost 6 bases and 4 bases respectively, with 6 bases between them. Germline V gives CDR1 DFQATT, CDR2 SNEGSKA (reference sequence). The CDR3 nucleotides read TGCAGTGCGTTCGGAGAGACCCAGTACTTC. Protein product: CSAFGETQYF.

This clonotype was detected only a few times. V gene TRBV4-3 combines with J gene TRBJ1-1; D remains ambiguous. The CDR3 is 13 residues long. Per germline, CDR1 LGHNA and CDR2 YSLEER. V was cut by 0 bases and J by 6 bases, with 8 bases left in between. The CDR3 sequence: CASSQEVGPEAFF. The CDR3 DNA reads as TGCGCCAGCAGCCAAGAAGTCGGTCCTGAAGCTTTCTTT.

This clonotype was picked up one time. This sequence joins TRBV9 and TRBJ1-5; the D gene is possibly TRBD1 (5 bases). V lost 3 bases and J 9 bases, leaving 16 bases between the germline ends. CDR1 and CDR2 (germline): SGDLS, YYNGEE. The CDR3 contains 14 residues. The CDR3 DNA reads as TGTGCCAGCAGCGCCCGTACCTCCACAGGGCCCCAGCATTTT. It encodes CASSARTSTGPQHF.

The chain employs TRBV19 and TRBJ2-6, with 9 bases aligning to TRBD1. V was clipped by 7 bases and J by 0 bases; unmatched bases: 10. The CDR3 covers 18 residues. Germline V gene sequence: CDR1 LNHDA, CDR2 SQIVND (reference sequence). In nucleotides, the CDR3 is TGTGCCAGTAAGGGTCAACAGGGGGCTCCCTCTGGGGCCAACGTCCTGACTTTC. Amino acid sequence: CASKGQQGAPSGANVLTF.

The V gene is TRBV20-1, the J gene TRBJ2-1; D gene unclear. V was shortened by 2 bases and J by 6 bases, with 11 bases between the two germline ends. Germline CDR1 and CDR2: DFQATT and SNEGSKA (reference sequence). The CDR3 runs to 13 residues. CDR3 bases: TGCAGTGCTAGATCTCCTCAACCCAATGAGCAGTTCTTC. Translation gives CSARSPQPNEQFF.

CDR3 protein: CASSKGHQRARNTIYF. In nucleotides, the CDR3 is TGTGCCAGCAGCAAAGGACATCAACGGGCCCGAAACACCATATATTTT. This chain links TRBV21-1 with TRBJ1-3. TRBV21-1 is described as a pseudogene. This CDR3 is built from 16 residues.

This clonotype was counted a single time. This sequence joins TRBV19 and TRBJ2-1; unclear D gene. This CDR3 region has 16 residues. CDR1 is LNHDA, CDR2 SQIVND, per germline (reference sequence). Trimming took off 5 bases at V and 10 bases at J, with 24 bases between the two ends. The CDR3 DNA is TGTGCCAGTAGTCCCCTCCGGTCCCTCCGCCGGGCCGAGCAGTTCTTC. Translating gives CASSPLRSLRRAEQFF.

V and J are TRBV4-1 and TRBJ2-1, with D possibly matching TRBD1 (5 bases). CDR1 MGHRA and CDR2 YSYEKL come from the germline V gene. Trimming removed 0 bases at V and 15 bases at J, with 15 bases between. The CDR3 loop spans 13 amino acids. In nucleotides, the CDR3 is TGCGCCAGCAGCCAAGATGTACGGGCAGGGCCGTTCTTC. Amino acids: CASSQDVRAGPFF.

In this sample, this clonotype turned up many times. CDR3 protein: CASSLPFRGSNGYTF. The CDR3, as DNA: TGTGCCAGCAGTCTGCCCTTTAGGGGATCGAATGGCTACACCTTC. The chain links TRBV28 to TRBJ1-2; a weak D match, TRBD1 (5 bases). Germline CDR1 and CDR2: MDHEN and SYDVKM. The CDR3 has 15 residues. V lost 5 bases and J 6 bases, leaving 19 bases between the germline ends.

This clonotype was observed at least ten times. The chain couples TRBV12-3 or TRBV12-4 to TRBJ1-5; perhaps TRBD1 as D (5 bases). Trimming left V 6 bases short and J 4 bases short, with 10 bases between. The CDR3 sequence is 13 residues long. In DNA, the CDR3 is TGTGCCAGCAGCTTGACAGCTAATCAGCCCCAGCATTTT. Its protein product is CASSLTANQPQHF.

V and J are TRBV5-1 and TRBJ2-1; D may be TRBD1 or TRBD2 (6 bases each). The length of the CDR3 is 14 residues. Germline CDR1 and CDR2: SGHRS and YFSETQ. Trimming took off 2 bases at V and 9 bases at J, with 15 bases between the two ends. The CDR3 region is CASSFPGATGEQFF. The CDR3 DNA reads as TGCGCCAGCAGCTTCCCGGGGGCAACGGGTGAGCAGTTCTTC.

This clonotype turned up a few times. The rearrangement joins TRBV4-2 to TRBJ2-6; D unclear. The CDR3 spans 17 residues. With 1 base removed from V and 0 bases from J, the gap between germline ends came to 10 bases. CDR1 is LGHNA, CDR2 YNFKEQ, per germline. The CDR3 here is CASSQGPHPSGANVLTF. The CDR3, as DNA: TGTGCCAGCAGCCAAGGTCCCCACCCCTCTGGGGCCAACGTCCTGACTTTC.

V gene TRBV12-3 or TRBV12-4 combines with J gene TRBJ2-5; possibly TRBD2 for D (7 bases). The CDR3 is 20 amino acids. Trimming took off 0 bases at V and 5 bases at J, with 28 bases between the two ends. CDR3 protein: CASSLALIASEPGRGETQYF. CDR3 in DNA: TGTGCCAGCAGTTTAGCGCTAATCGCCTCAGAGCCAGGGAGGGGGGAGACCCAGTACTTC.

This clonotype was detected a few times. V usage is TRBV12-3 or TRBV12-4 and J usage is TRBJ1-1; 7 bases line up with TRBD1. Trimming cost V 5 bases and J 11 bases; bases outside gene matches: 8. The CDR3 has 12 residues. CDR3 coding DNA: TGTGCCAGCAGTGAGACCGGGACAGACGCTTTCTTT. Residues: CASSETGTDAFF.

This clonotype was counted between two and nine times. The CDR3 region is CASSQRDRSSYEQYF. CDR3 in DNA: TGCGCCAGCAGCCAACGGGACAGGAGCTCCTACGAGCAGTACTTC. The chain links TRBV4-1 to TRBJ2-7; the match to TRBD1 covers 8 bases. The CDR3 spans 15 residues. J gave up 0 bases and V 2 bases, and 3 bases lay outside the gene matches. Germline V gene lookup returns CDR1 MGHRA and CDR2 YSYEKL.

In this sample, this clonotype turned up a few times. The genes are TRBV24-1 and TRBJ2-7; tentatively, D is TRBD1 or TRBD2 (5 bases each). Germline V CDR1 and CDR2: KGHDR, SFDVKD. V lost 2 bases and J 9 bases, leaving 10 bases between the germline ends. The CDR3 sequence is 12 residues long. The CDR3 is CATSDSRGRQYF. In nucleotides, the CDR3 is TGTGCCACCAGTGATTCCCGGGGCAGGCAGTACTTC.

The chain recombines TRBV2 with TRBJ1-1; D is possibly TRBD1 (5 bases). This CDR3 is built from 14 residues. Germline V gene data show CDR1 as SNHLY and CDR2 as FYNNEI. The V end lost 8 bases, the J end lost 5 bases, and 18 bases lay between the germline ends. CDR3 in DNA: TGTGCCAGCGAAACCGGGACCCAGGTAACTGAAGCTTTCTTT. This encodes CASETGTQVTEAFF.

In the case of this clonotype: The final CDR3 position lacks the conserved phenylalanine or tryptophan, pointing to a likely read error. This chain links TRBV5-5 with TRBJ2-7; 9 bases match TRBD2. Trimming removed 2 bases from V and 2 bases from J; junction bases left unmatched: 2. Per germline, CDR1 SGHKS and CDR2 YYEKEE (reference sequence). The CDR3 spans 14 residues. The CDR3 DNA sequence: TGTGCCAGCAGCTTTAGCGGGGGCCCCTACGAGCAGTACATC. It specifies CASSFSGGPYEQYI.